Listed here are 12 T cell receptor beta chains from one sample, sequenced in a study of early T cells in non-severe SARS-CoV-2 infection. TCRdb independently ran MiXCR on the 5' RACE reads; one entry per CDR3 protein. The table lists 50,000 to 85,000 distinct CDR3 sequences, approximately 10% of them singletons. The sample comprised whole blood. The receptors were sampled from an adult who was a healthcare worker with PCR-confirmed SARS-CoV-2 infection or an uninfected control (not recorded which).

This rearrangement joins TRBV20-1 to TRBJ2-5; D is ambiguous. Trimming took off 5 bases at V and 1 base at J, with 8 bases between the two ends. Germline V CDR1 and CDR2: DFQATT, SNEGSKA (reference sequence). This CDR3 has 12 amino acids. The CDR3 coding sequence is TGCAGTGCTTCTAGGCGCCAAGAGACCCAGTACTTC. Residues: CSASRRQETQYF.

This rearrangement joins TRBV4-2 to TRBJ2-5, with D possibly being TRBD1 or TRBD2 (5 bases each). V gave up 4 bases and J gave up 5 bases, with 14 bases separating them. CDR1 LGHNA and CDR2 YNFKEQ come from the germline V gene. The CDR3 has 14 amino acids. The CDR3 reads CASSRDLSGETQYF. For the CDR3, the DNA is TGTGCCAGCAGCCGGGACCTGTCTGGTGAGACCCAGTACTTC.

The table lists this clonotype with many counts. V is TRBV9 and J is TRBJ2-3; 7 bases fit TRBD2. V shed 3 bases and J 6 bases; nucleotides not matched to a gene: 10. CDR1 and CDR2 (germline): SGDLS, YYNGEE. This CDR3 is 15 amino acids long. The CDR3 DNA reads TGTGCCAGCAGCGCGGGATCTTTAGCGGGTGATACGCAGTATTTT. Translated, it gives CASSAGSLAGDTQYF.

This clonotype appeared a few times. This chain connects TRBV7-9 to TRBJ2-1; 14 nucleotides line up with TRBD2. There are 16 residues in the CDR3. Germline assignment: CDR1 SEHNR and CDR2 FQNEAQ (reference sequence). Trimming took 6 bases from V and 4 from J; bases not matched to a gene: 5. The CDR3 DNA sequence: TGTGCCAGCAGTGGACTAGCGGGAGGAGGGTACAATGAGCAGTTCTTC. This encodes CASSGLAGGGYNEQFF.

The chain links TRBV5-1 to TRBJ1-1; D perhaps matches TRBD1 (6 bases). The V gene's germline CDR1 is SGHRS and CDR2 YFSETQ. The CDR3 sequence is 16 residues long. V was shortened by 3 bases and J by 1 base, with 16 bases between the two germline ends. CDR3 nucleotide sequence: TGCGCCAGCAGCTCTACAGGGTGGTCGAGGAACACTGAAGCTTTCTTT. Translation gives CASSSTGWSRNTEAFF.

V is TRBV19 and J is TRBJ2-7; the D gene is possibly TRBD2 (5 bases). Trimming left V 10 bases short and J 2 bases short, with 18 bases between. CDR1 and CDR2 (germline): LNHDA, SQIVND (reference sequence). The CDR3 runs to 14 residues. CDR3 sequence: CATQFRPGTYEQYF. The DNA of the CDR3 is TGTGCCACCCAATTTCGCCCCGGGACCTACGAGCAGTACTTC.

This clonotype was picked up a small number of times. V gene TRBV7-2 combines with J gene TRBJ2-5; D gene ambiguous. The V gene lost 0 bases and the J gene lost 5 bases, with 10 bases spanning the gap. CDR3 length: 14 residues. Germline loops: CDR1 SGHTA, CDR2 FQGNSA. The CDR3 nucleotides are TGTGCCAGCAGCTTAGCGGGCCGGGCGGAGACCCAGTACTTC. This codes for CASSLAGRAETQYF. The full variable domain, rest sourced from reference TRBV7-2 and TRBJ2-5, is GAGVSQSPSNKVTEKGKDVELRCDPISGHTALYWYRQSLGQGLEFLIYFQGNSAPDKSGLPSDRFSAERTGGSVSTLTIQRTQQEDSAVYLCASSLAGRAETQYFGPGTRLLVL.

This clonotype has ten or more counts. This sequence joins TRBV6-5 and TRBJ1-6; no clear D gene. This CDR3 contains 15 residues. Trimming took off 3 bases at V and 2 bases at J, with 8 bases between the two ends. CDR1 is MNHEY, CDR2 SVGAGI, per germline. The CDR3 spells CASSYKVTYNSPLHF. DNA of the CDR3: TGTGCCAGCAGTTATAAGGTTACCTATAATTCACCCCTCCACTTT.

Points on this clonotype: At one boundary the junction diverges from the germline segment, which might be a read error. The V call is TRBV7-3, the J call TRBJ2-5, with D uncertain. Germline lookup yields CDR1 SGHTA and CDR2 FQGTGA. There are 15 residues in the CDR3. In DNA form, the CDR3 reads TGTGCCAGCAGCTTAAATGGGCGGTCCCAAGAGACCAAGTACTTC. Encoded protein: CASSLNGRSQETKYF.

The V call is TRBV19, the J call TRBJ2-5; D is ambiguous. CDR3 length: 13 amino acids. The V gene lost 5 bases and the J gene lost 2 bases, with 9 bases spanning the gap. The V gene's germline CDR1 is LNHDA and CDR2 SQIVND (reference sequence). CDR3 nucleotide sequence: TGTGCCAGTAGTCGGCAGATTCAAGAGACCCAGTACTTC. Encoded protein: CASSRQIQETQYF.

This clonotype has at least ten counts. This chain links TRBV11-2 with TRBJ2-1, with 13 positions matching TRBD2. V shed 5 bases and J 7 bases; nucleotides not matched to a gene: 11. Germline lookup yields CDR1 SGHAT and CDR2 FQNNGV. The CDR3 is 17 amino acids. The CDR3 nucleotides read TGTGCCAGCAGCCCAGGACTAGCGGGAGTCGGGTTGAATGAGCAGTTCTTC. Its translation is CASSPGLAGVGLNEQFF.

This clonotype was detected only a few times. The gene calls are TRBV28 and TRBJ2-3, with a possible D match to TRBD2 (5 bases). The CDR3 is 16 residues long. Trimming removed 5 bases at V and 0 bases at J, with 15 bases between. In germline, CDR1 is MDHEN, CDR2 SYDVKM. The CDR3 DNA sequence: TGTGCCAGCAGTGCGGGCTGGCGGCCTAGCACAGATACGCAGTATTTT. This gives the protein CASSAGWRPSTDTQYF. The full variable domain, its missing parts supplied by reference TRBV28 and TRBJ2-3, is DVKVTQSSRYLVKRTGEKVFLECVQDMDHENMFWYRQDPGLGLRLIYFSYDVKMKEKGDIPEGYSVSREKKERFSLILESASTNQTSMYLCASSAGWRPSTDTQYFGPGTRLTVL.